In this sample, the clone carrying this TCR beta chain turned up a few times. Its antigen is not known. Per germline, CDR1 MNHNS and CDR2 SASEGT. Trimming cost V 6 bases and J 1 base; bases outside gene matches: 8. The CDR3 has 15 amino acids. The time point was: newly diagnosed GD, antithyroid drugs for less than 3 months. Scientists built the TCR library using RNA that was extracted from PBMCs. CDR3-region Arm-PCR and iRepertoire HTBI primers produced the TCR beta libraries. From the multiplex PCR reads, TCRdb called clonotypes with MiXCR, one entry per CDR3 protein. Of about 430,000 distinct CDR3 sequences detected, 15% appear once; the ten largest clones hold under 9%. This entry belongs to a study of regulatory T cells in long-lasting Graves disease. Regarding the study as a whole: Persistent disease exhibited a predilection for TRBV28, TRBJ1-2 and TRBJ2-5.

The sample was also linked to a second study, of T cells in Graves' hyperthyroidism and ophthalmopathy. As that report states: A lack of ophthalmopathy progression within 18 months defined stable Graves' hyperthyroidism. Patients were excluded because of uncontrolled infection, other autoimmune disease, pregnancy or lactation.

The V and J genes are TRBV6-1 and TRBJ2-5; TRBD1 agrees at 7 bases. This material consisted of peripheral blood mononuclear cells (PBMCs), taken at new diagnosis, from a patient treated with antithyroid drugs. This TCR was sampled from a woman in her forties with Graves disease. The CDR3 protein is CASSRDRDSQETQYF. The CDR3 DNA is TGTGCCAGCAGCCGAGACCGGGACAGCCAAGAGACCCAGTACTTC.